One TCR beta chain is described in this entry. Its matching antigen is unknown. Because the CDR3 is missing its conserved closing phenylalanine or tryptophan, this is likely a read error. These data come from a study of breast tumors, draining lymph nodes, adjacent tissues. TCRdb independently ran MiXCR on the multiplex PCR reads; one entry per CDR3 protein. This table holds 150,000 to 200,000 distinct CDR3 sequences, over 25% found once. Broader study findings: Compared with lymph nodes, tumors were less diverse; compared with nontumor tissue, more. That most tumor T cells come from lymph nodes remained unproven. Findings are consistent with lymph node origin and intratumoral expansion of most tumor T cells. Tumor and nontumor repertoires were significantly more similar in luminal-like than in basal-like breast cancer.

Breast cancer patients provided tissue from their axillary draining lymph nodes. Material for sequencing was axillary lymph node tissue. The receptor's source is a female donor with breast cancer. Some clones in this sample may be carry-over from other donors' samples.

The CDR3 DNA reads TGTGCCAGTAGTACGCTAGCGGGAGGGATGCAAGCGACCCAGTACTCC. Translated: CASSTLAGGMQATQYS. V is TRBV19 and J is TRBJ2-5, with 12 bases lining up with TRBD2. The V gene's germline CDR1 is LNHDA and CDR2 SQIVND (reference sequence). The CDR3 extends over 16 amino acids.